This T cell receptor beta chain was recorded in a study of T-cell reconstitution after alpha-beta-depleted transplantation in children. V shed 6 bases and J shed 5 bases, with 16 bases lying between them. Germline CDR1 SQVTM, CDR2 ANQGSEA. The CDR3 loop spans 14 amino acids. Library preparation (for TCRbeta) was performed with unique molecular identifiers. TCRdb recomputed calls from the PCR reads with MiXCR, one row per CDR3 protein. In the table there are about 640,000 distinct CDR3 sequences, under 15% of which are singletons. V usage is TRBV29-1 and J usage is TRBJ1-4; possible D gene TRBD1, 6 bases. The source of this sequence is a male patient younger than 18 who had a stem cell transplant for acute myeloid leukemia, so the T cells may come from the graft donor. Material: PBMCs, mostly from graft donor cells, obtained 360 days after TCRalphabeta/CD19-depleted stem cell transplant. DNA of the CDR3: TGCAGCGTCCAAGTGGGGGCGCAGAATGAAAAACTGTTTTTT. This sequence encodes CSVQVGAQNEKLFF.